The rows below give T cell receptor beta chains drawn from one sample of a study of T-cell reconstitution after alpha-beta-depleted transplantation in children. Each CDR3 protein is one row after TCRdb ran MiXCR on the PCR reads. The data show roughly 120,000 distinct CDR3 sequences, about a tenth seen once. The sequencing here drew on PBMCs from the stem cell graft donor, taken from the stem cell graft. The receptor source for this set is a human donor who donated a stem cell graft to a child with acute lymphoblastic leukemia. Each CDR3 is given with its conserved first and last residue. A D gene is named only where the DNA matches it firmly. Some rows have no size entry. The others give once, few or many, or a class for an expanded clone.

clone_size,j_call,d_call,v_call,cdr3_nt,cdr3_aa
many,TRBJ2-1,NA,TRBV20-1,TGCAGTGCTAGGGTGAGGAGCGGGTTCTCCTACAATGAGCAGTTCTTC,CSARVRSGFSYNEQFF
many,TRBJ2-5,TRBD2,TRBV6-5,TGTGCCACAGGGAGGGCTGAGACCCAGTACTTC,CATGRAETQYF
many,TRBJ1-2,NA,TRBV14,TGTGCCAGCAGCCCTTCCGGCACTACCTATGGCTACACCTTC,CASSPSGTTYGYTF
many,TRBJ2-7,TRBD2,TRBV20-1,TGCAGTGCTCCTGGGACTAGCGGGGGAGCCGTGATGGACGAGCAGTACTTC,CSAPGTSGGAVMDEQYF
many,TRBJ2-3,TRBD2,TRBV12-3/TRBV12-4,TGTGCCAGCAGTCCCACTAGCGGGGGGGCCGAGGGCACAGATACGCAGTATTTT,CASSPTSGGAEGTDTQYF
many,TRBJ2-7,NA,TRBV5-6,TGTGCCAGCAGCTTGATGGACCTCTACGAGCAGTACTTC,CASSLMDLYEQYF
many,TRBJ1-3,NA,TRBV12-3/TRBV12-4,TGTGCCAGCACCTCGATGTACACCATATATTTT,CASTSMYTIYF
many,TRBJ1-1,TRBD1,TRBV12-3/TRBV12-4,TGTGCCAGCAGTCCTCAGGGGGGGCGCGGTGAAGCTTTCTTT,CASSPQGGRGEAFF
many,TRBJ2-1,NA,TRBV20-1,TGCAGTGCGGCAAGAGGGGGGGGGTTAGATGAGCAGTTCTTC,CSAARGGGLDEQFF
many,TRBJ2-1,NA,TRBV6-2/TRBV6-3,TGTGCCAGCAGTTATCGGCGGGGTACCTACAATGAGCAGTTCTTC,CASSYRRGTYNEQFF
many,TRBJ1-6,NA,TRBV27,TGTGCCAGCAGGAGGAGGGATACATATAATTCACCCCTCCACTTT,CASRRRDTYNSPLHF
many,TRBJ2-7,TRBD2,TRBV7-2,TGTGCCAGCAGCTTCGGGACTAGCGTGAATGAGCAGTACTTC,CASSFGTSVNEQYF
many,TRBJ2-5,TRBD2,TRBV3-1,TGTGCCAGCAGCCAAGATAAGGGACTACAAGAGACCCAGTACTTC,CASSQDKGLQETQYF
many,TRBJ2-1,TRBD2,TRBV6-5,TGTGCCAGCAGTTACCCTTCCAGCGGGGGCACCGGGGATGAGCAGTTCTTC,CASSYPSSGGTGDEQFF
many,TRBJ2-7,NA,TRBV19,TGTGCCAGTAGTACGAATGCCGATACCTACGAGCAGTACTTC,CASSTNADTYEQYF
many,TRBJ2-1,NA,TRBV27,TGTGCCAGCAGTTTATCCTTCCAATCCGATGAGCAGTTCTTC,CASSLSFQSDEQFF
many,TRBJ2-2,NA,TRBV7-3,TGTGCCAGCAGCTTGGGGGGGCAGGCGAACACCGGGGAGCTGTTTTTT,CASSLGGQANTGELFF
many,TRBJ2-2,TRBD2,TRBV7-2,TGTGCCAGCAGCTTTGGGCGGGGGGGCTCCGGGGAGCTGTTTTTT,CASSFGRGGSGELFF
many,TRBJ2-7,NA,TRBV5-1,TGCGCCAGCAGCTTGGAGGGCTACGAGCAGTACTTC,CASSLEGYEQYF
many,TRBJ2-5,TRBD1,TRBV6-1,TGTGCCAGCAAAAACCCCGGGACAGGGGGGACCCAGTACTTC,CASKNPGTGGTQYF
many,TRBJ2-7,NA,TRBV5-1,TGCGCCAGCAGCTTAGGCGGTCCCTCCTACGAGCAGTACTTC,CASSLGGPSYEQYF
many,TRBJ2-7,TRBD2,TRBV20-1,TGCAGTGCCAGACTAGCGGGAGGGCGTAGCGAGCAGTACTTC,CSARLAGGRSEQYF
many,TRBJ1-4,NA,TRBV12-3/TRBV12-4,TGTGCCAGCAGTTTCTCCGAAAATGAAAAACTGTTTTTT,CASSFSENEKLFF
NA,TRBJ1-2,NA,TRBV5-1,TGTGCCATCAGCTTGGATGGCTATGGCTACACCTTC,CAISLDGYGYTF
many,TRBJ2-5,NA,TRBV9,TGTGCCAGCAGCGTAGCCGCAACCCAAGAGACCCAGTACTTC,CASSVAATQETQYF
few,TRBJ1-2,TRBD1,TRBV19,TGTGCCAGTAGTATAGCCTCGGGACAGAGCTATGGCTACACCTTC,CASSIASGQSYGYTF
many,TRBJ1-1,NA,TRBV19,TGTGCCAGTAGTATAGGGGGTTTAATGAACACTGAAGCTTTCTTT,CASSIGGLMNTEAFF
many,TRBJ2-3,TRBD2,TRBV20-1,TGCAGTGCTCTTCCTAGCGGAGATACGCAGTATTTT,CSALPSGDTQYF
few,TRBJ2-5,NA,TRBV19,TGTGCCAGTAGTCCTACCCCAGGGTCGTGGGAGACCCAGTACTTC,CASSPTPGSWETQYF
many,TRBJ2-3,TRBD2,TRBV4-3,TGCGCCAGCAGCCAAGATCTAGCGGGGGGGAAAGGAGCCGAGTCGCAGTATTTT,CASSQDLAGGKGAESQYF
many,TRBJ2-7,TRBD2,TRBV20-1,TGCAGTATACGCGGACTAGCGGGACTCCTCTTCGAGCAGTACTTC,CSIRGLAGLLFEQYF
many,TRBJ1-4,NA,TRBV6-5,TGTGCCAGCAGGGCCCTGGGTGAAAAACTGTTTTTT,CASRALGEKLFF
NA,TRBJ2-3,TRBD2,TRBV20-1,TGCAGTGCAAAGACTAGCGGGAGGGGAGATACGCAGTATTTT,CSAKTSGRGDTQYF
many,TRBJ2-2,TRBD2,TRBV20-1,TGCAGTGCACACCCGGGACTAGCGGGAGTAAGGACCGGGGAGCTGTTTTTT,CSAHPGLAGVRTGELFF
few,TRBJ2-3,NA,TRBV20-1,TGCAGTGTCAAGGCGCAGGTCGGCGGGGTCACAGATACGCAGTATTTT,CSVKAQVGGVTDTQYF
many,TRBJ2-1,NA,TRBV7-6,TGTGCCAGCAGCTTAGAGACAGTCTCCTACAATGAGCAGTTCTTC,CASSLETVSYNEQFF
many,TRBJ2-7,NA,TRBV7-3,TGTGCCAGCAGCTTAGGGGGGCAGGACGAGCAGTACTTC,CASSLGGQDEQYF